The present entry profiles one TCR beta chain with its context. Its recognized antigen is unknown. The sample holds no much larger clone one base away, and base qualities are not on file. The sample's treatment or condition label, in plain terms: roughly 10-day PBMC culture with coronavirus spike peptide pools or control peptides (ViraFEST assay). The study used the ViraFEST assay, which expanded antigen-specific T cells with peptide pools and then identified expanded clonotypes by TCR sequencing. The positive SARS-CoV-2 PCR tests of the convalescent patients were dated from March to December 2020, before the Alpha, Beta and Delta variants emerged in the United States. Each well held two million PBMCs cultured with 9 to 10 ug/ml peptide pools in IMDM containing around 5.5% human AB serum and 9 to 10 IU/ml IL-2. On days 3 and 7, half of the culture medium was replaced with fresh IL-2-containing medium. After about 11 days of culture, CD4+ T cells were isolated by negative selection using the EasySep CD4+ T cell isolation kit. Ficoll-Paque Plus gradient centrifugation was used to isolate PBMCs from whole blood, and the isolated PBMCs were then either used fresh or cryopreserved at -140C. Each culture condition was generally run in triplicate wells.

The germline V gene (reference sequence) yields LNHDA for CDR1 and SQIVND for CDR2. Trimming at the junction amounts to 4 bases on V and 0 bases on J, and the germline ends lie 13 bases apart. The CDR3 numbers 16 residues from cysteine through phenylalanine. Only the CDR3 portion is preserved as DNA: 48 bases, with reading frame beginning at the first base. The data originate from a study of vaccination and CD4 T cells after COVID-19 (dated by TCRdb to 2022 to 2024). As for the study more broadly: Convalescent patients had a positive SARS-CoV-2 result on nasal swab PCR, and of these patients, under ten had mild disease and one had severe disease. The convalescent cohort included six males and four females, with two Hispanic individuals, seven Caucasians, two Asians and one multiracial person. Participants received two doses of either the Pfizer-BioNTech BNT162b2 vaccine (n=8) or the Moderna mRNA-1273 vaccine (n=2). Post-COVID blood samples from convalescent patients were collected a median of 101 days after diagnosis, with a range of about 30 to 170 days. Post-vaccine blood samples were taken a median of around 68 days after the second vaccine dose, with a range of roughly 14 to 241 days. For stimulating the cultures, overlapping spike peptide pools were used, derived from SARS-CoV-2 as well as from the common cold coronaviruses HCoV-NL63, HCoV-OC43 and HCoV-229E. In control cultures, a CEFX viral epitope pool was used as positive control, an HIV-1 Nef peptide pool was used as negative control, or no peptide was added. The spike-specific CD4+ TCR repertoire was compared before and after mRNA vaccination in approximately ten COVID-19 convalescent patients and several infection-naive healthy vaccine recipients. Points the paper makes about the study in general: Among convalescent patients, a median around 83% of the SARS-CoV-2-reactive clones seen after vaccination appeared only after vaccination, which suggests priming specific to the vaccine. Of the vaccine-specific clones found in convalescent patients, nearly all (304 of 307) were mono-reactive for SARS-CoV-2 spike instead of being cross-reactive with common cold coronaviruses. The study included relatively few convalescent patients and did not analyze early timepoints after natural infection. Although the median number of SARS-CoV-2-reactive clonotypes went up from roughly 22 after infection to approximately 40 after vaccination, the increase was not significant.

Library preparation was by PCR. DNA from cultured CD4+ T cells underwent TCR sequencing with the Oncomine TCR Beta short-read assay at the Johns Hopkins FTIC core. Genomic DNA was extracted from the cultured CD4+ T cells with the QIAamp micro DNA kit. Oncomine TCR Beta libraries made from cultured CD4+ T cells were pooled using unique dual indexes and sequenced on an Illumina iSeq 100. Regarding the original processing steps: Non-productive sequences were removed, and CDR3s not starting with C, not ending with F or W, or shorter than 7 amino acids were discarded. Antigen-specific clonotypes were identified using the MANAFEST web application through comparison of peptide-stimulated wells with reference and other culture wells. Positive clones required FDR below 0.05, an odds ratio above 5, and productive frequency above 0.1% in at least two of three replicate wells. Clonotypes that were significantly expanded in both SARS-CoV-2 spike wells and at least one common cold coronavirus spike condition were defined as cross-reactive. Levenshtein distances (stringdist) and unrooted phylogenetic trees (ape) in R version 3.6.1 were used to assess CDR3 homology. TCRdb trimmed public reads at Q25 via fastp, called clones via MiXCR and kept in-frame beta chains. Every entry covers one CDR3 protein and lists the most common genes and DNA from its rows. The V and J calls here are based on TCRdb, not the publication. The sample yields under 20,000 distinct CDR3 sequences; approximately 50% were counted once. The ten largest clonotypes hold about 4% of the sample.

The specimen was CD4+ T cells from blood, cultured in vitro, collected before SARS-CoV-2 vaccination. The TCR was taken from a human donor who had recovered from COVID-19. Recombination connected TRBV19 to TRBJ1-5, with a tentative D gene TRBD1 over 5 matching bases. The bases are TGTGCCAGTAGTAGGGCCCGGGGGATTAGCAATCAGCCCCAGCATTTT. Translated, it reads CASSRARGISNQPQHF.